These 21 T cell receptor beta chains were all obtained from the same sample, sequenced in a study of T cells in localized non-small cell lung cancer. Method: immunoSEQ multiplex PCR; TCRdb's copy keeps in-frame clones and lacks some. The sample yields about 72,000 clones, 84% seen once. The source material was peripheral blood, sampled before any cancer treatment. These receptors came from a female donor over 55 with stage I lung adenocarcinoma.

V usage is TRBV5-1 and J usage is TRBJ2-1, with 8 bases aligning to TRBD2. The CDR3 sequence is 14 residues long. Per the germline V gene, CDR1 is SGHRS and CDR2 is YFSETQ. Trimming cost V 0 bases and J 5 bases; bases outside gene matches: 1. CDR3 protein: CASSLVAGNNEQFF. The CDR3 DNA reads as TGCGCCAGCAGCTTGGTAGCGGGAAACAATGAGCAGTTCTTC.

This clone was seen once. This chain uses TRBV6-1 with TRBJ1-2, with a weak D call TRBD1 (6 bases). This CDR3 has 15 amino acids. From germline, CDR1 is MNHNS and CDR2 SASEGT. V was shortened by 6 bases and J by 1 base, with 15 bases between the two germline ends. The CDR3 coding sequence is TGTGCCAGCAGATGGACAGCCACCCTTAACTATGGCTACACCTTC. Protein product: CASRWTATLNYGYTF.

The chain has TRBV19 and TRBJ2-7; D gene unclear. V lost 0 bases, J lost 9 bases, and 12 bases lay in between. CDR3 length: 13 amino acids. Per the germline V gene, CDR1 is LNHDA and CDR2 is SQIVND (reference sequence). CDR3: CASSIEEGRVQYF. DNA for the CDR3: TGTGCCAGTAGTATAGAGGAAGGGCGTGTGCAGTACTTC.

The chain recombines TRBV7-9 with TRBJ2-7; either TRBD1 or TRBD2 may supply D (5 bases each). V was trimmed by 2 bases and J by 0 bases, leaving 8 bases between them. Looked up from germline, CDR1 is SEHNR and CDR2 is FQNEAQ (reference sequence). The CDR3 length is 14 residues. In DNA, the CDR3 is TGTGCCAGCAGCTTATTCGGGGCCTCCTACGAGCAGTACTTC. It encodes CASSLFGASYEQYF.

The chain employs TRBV27 and TRBJ1-1; D is undetermined. The length of the CDR3 is 17 residues. V was pared by 6 bases and J by 1 base, with 21 bases between. CDR1 is MNHEY, CDR2 SMNVEV, per germline (reference sequence). The CDR3 nucleotides are TGTGCCAGCAGCCTTGTATCCTTCGGGCGGAGGAACACTGAAGCTTTCTTT. Amino acid sequence: CASSLVSFGRRNTEAFF.

This clone was counted between two and nine times. The chain uses TRBV2 and TRBJ2-6, with D perhaps matching TRBD2 (6 bases). The CDR3 extends over 17 amino acids. Trimming shortened V by 5 bases and J by 1 base, and 15 bases separated the two germline ends. CDR1 is SNHLY and CDR2 is FYNNEI in the germline V gene. In DNA, the CDR3 is TGTGCCAGCAGTAGGGTAGTTGGGAGGTCTGGGGCCAACGTCCTGACTTTC. Protein sequence: CASSRVVGRSGANVLTF.

The genes are TRBV9 and TRBJ2-1; the match to TRBD2 covers 10 bases. Per germline, CDR1 SGDLS and CDR2 YYNGEE. V lost 0 bases, J lost 6 bases, and 6 bases stayed unmatched. The CDR3 runs to 16 residues. The CDR3 nucleotides read TGTGCCAGCAGCGTAGTACAAGGGACTAGCGTCAATGAGCAGTTCTTC. Translating it yields CASSVVQGTSVNEQFF.

The chain is built from TRBV5-6 and TRBJ2-5; TRBD1 or TRBD2 may be the D gene (6 bases each). Germline CDR1 and CDR2: SGHDT and YYEEEE. The CDR3 totals 16 residues. With 2 bases removed from V and 1 base from J, the gap between germline ends came to 15 bases. DNA of the CDR3: TGTGCCAGCAGCTTCCCCGGCCGGGGGCTCCAAGAGACCCAGTACTTC. Translated, it gives CASSFPGRGLQETQYF.

The chain couples TRBV6-4 to TRBJ2-1; 11 bases fit TRBD2. Germline V gene sequence: CDR1 MRHNA, CDR2 SNTAGT. V lost 3 bases, J lost 4 bases, and 5 bases stayed unmatched. This CDR3 comprises 16 residues. CDR3 DNA: TGTGCCAGCAGTGAGACGACTAGCGGGAAATACAATGAGCAGTTCTTC. It is translated as CASSETTSGKYNEQFF.

This rearrangement joins TRBV28 to TRBJ1-4; 9 bases agree with TRBD1. The V and J ends lost 5 bases and 6 bases, in that order; junction bases with no gene match: 4. This CDR3 is 14 amino acids long. Germline CDR1 and CDR2: MDHEN and SYDVKM. Here the CDR3 DNA reads TGTGCCAGCAGTAGGACAGGGGTGGATGAAAAACTGTTTTTT. Its protein product is CASSRTGVDEKLFF.

This chain uses TRBV11-3 with TRBJ1-1; D gene unclear. Germline V CDR1 and CDR2: SGHNT, YENEEA. Trimming shortened V by 3 bases and J by 2 bases, and 1 base separated the two germline ends. The CDR3 consists of 11 residues. CDR3 sequence reads: CASSFNTEAFF. CDR3 bases: TGTGCCAGCAGCTTCAACACTGAAGCTTTCTTT.

The rearrangement joins TRBV2 to TRBJ1-1, with D unresolved. The CDR3 has 11 amino acids. Germline assignment: CDR1 SNHLY and CDR2 FYNNEI. The V and J ends lost 4 bases and 3 bases respectively, with 3 bases between them. The CDR3 is CASSGDTEAFF. CDR3 DNA sequence: TGTGCCAGCAGTGGCGACACTGAAGCTTTCTTT.

This rearrangement joins TRBV5-4 to TRBJ2-7; 12 bases match TRBD2. The CDR3 length is 17 residues. Per the germline V gene, CDR1 is SGHNT and CDR2 is YYREEE (reference sequence). V was clipped by 1 base and J by 3 bases; unmatched bases: 8. The CDR3 reads CASSLTPTSGGIYEQYF. CDR3 sequence (DNA): TGTGCCAGCAGCTTGACCCCAACTAGCGGGGGGATCTACGAGCAGTACTTC. Filled out from reference TRBV5-4 and TRBJ2-7, the complete variable domain reads ETGVTQSPTHLIKTRGQQVTLRCSSQSGHNTVSWYQQALGQGPQFIFQYYREEENGRGNFPPRFSGLQFPNYSSELNVNALELDDSALYLCASSLTPTSGGIYEQYFGPGTRLTVT.

This rearrangement joins TRBV5-4 to TRBJ1-4; TRBD1 matches 7 bases. CDR1 is SGHNT and CDR2 is YYREEE in the germline V gene (reference sequence). This CDR3 has 14 residues. Trimming removed 2 bases from V and 4 bases from J; junction bases left unmatched: 2. Here the CDR3 DNA reads TGTGCCAGCAGCTTCAACAGGGGTAATGAAAAACTGTTTTTT. Translated, it gives CASSFNRGNEKLFF.

The rearrangement links TRBV9 to TRBJ2-3, with 12 bases matching TRBD2. V was pared by 0 bases and J by 4 bases, with 3 bases of the junction left unmatched. The germline CDR1 and CDR2 sequences are SGDLS and YYNGEE. The CDR3 spans 16 residues. As DNA, the CDR3 is TGTGCCAGCAGCGTAGAGCCTAGCGGGGGGGCAGATACGCAGTATTTT. Translated: CASSVEPSGGADTQYF.

Only one count was recorded for this clone. Written as DNA, the CDR3 is TGTGCCAGTAGTATAGATCGGCCTAAGGGGTCGGTCTATGGCTACACCTTC. It specifies CASSIDRPKGSVYGYTF. The chain couples TRBV19 to TRBJ1-2; perhaps TRBD1 as D (5 bases). In germline, CDR1 is LNHDA, CDR2 SQIVND (reference sequence). The CDR3 runs 17 residues. V lost 0 bases, J lost 4 bases, and 18 bases lay in between.

The rearrangement links TRBV9 to TRBJ2-5; 11 nucleotides agree with TRBD2. Losses at the gene ends were 0 bases for V and 1 base for J; bases not matched to a gene: 5. Germline assignment: CDR1 SGDLS and CDR2 YYNGEE. This CDR3 is 17 amino acids long. The CDR3 DNA sequence: TGTGCCAGCAGCGTAGGGGCGACTAGCGGGGTCCAAGAGACCCAGTACTTC. The encoded protein is CASSVGATSGVQETQYF. The variable domain in full, completed from reference TRBV9 and TRBJ2-5, reads DSGVTQTPKHLITATGQRVTLRCSPRSGDLSVYWYQQSLDQGLQFLIQYYNGEERAKGNILERFSAQQFPDLHSELNLSSLELGDSALYFCASSVGATSGVQETQYFGPGTRLLVL.

V and J are TRBV5-4 and TRBJ2-7, with 7 bases that match TRBD2. After removal of 0 bases from V and 2 bases from J, the junction contained 2 bases not matched to a gene. Germline V CDR1 and CDR2: SGHNT, YYREEE (reference sequence). The CDR3 sequence is 14 residues long. This CDR3 reads CASSLAAGAYEQYF. CDR3 DNA: TGTGCCAGCAGCTTGGCTGCGGGGGCCTACGAGCAGTACTTC.

The CDR3 reads CASSFYWTGETGELFF. The CDR3 DNA is TGCGCCAGCAGCTTTTATTGGACAGGCGAGACCGGGGAGCTGTTTTTT. The gene calls are TRBV5-1 and TRBJ2-2; TRBD1 agrees at 7 bases. CDR1 SGHRS and CDR2 YFSETQ come from the germline V gene. The V segment lost 2 bases and the J segment 5 bases; nucleotides outside the gene matches: 9. The CDR3 is 16 amino acids.

The rearrangement joins TRBV2 to TRBJ2-4; tentative D call: TRBD1 (5 bases). Trimming pared 3 bases from V and 7 bases from J, leaving 19 bases between. CDR3 size: 16 residues. Germline V gene lookup returns CDR1 SNHLY and CDR2 FYNNEI. Here the CDR3 DNA reads TGTGCCAGCAGTGAGGGAAGAACAGGTAGAAGGAACATTCAGTACTTC. It is translated as CASSEGRTGRRNIQYF.

The chain couples TRBV9 to TRBJ2-7; 10 bases fit TRBD1. The CDR3 extends over 13 amino acids. The germline gives CDR1 SGDLS, CDR2 YYNGEE. J lost 5 bases, V lost 4 bases, and 3 bases had no gene match. CDR3 sequence (DNA): TGTGCCAGCAGCCGGGACAGGGGCCACGAGCAGTACTTC. Amino acid sequence: CASSRDRGHEQYF. Variable domain in full (rest from reference TRBV9 and TRBJ2-7): DSGVTQTPKHLITATGQRVTLRCSPRSGDLSVYWYQQSLDQGLQFLIQYYNGEERAKGNILERFSAQQFPDLHSELNLSSLELGDSALYFCASSRDRGHEQYFGPGTRLTVT.